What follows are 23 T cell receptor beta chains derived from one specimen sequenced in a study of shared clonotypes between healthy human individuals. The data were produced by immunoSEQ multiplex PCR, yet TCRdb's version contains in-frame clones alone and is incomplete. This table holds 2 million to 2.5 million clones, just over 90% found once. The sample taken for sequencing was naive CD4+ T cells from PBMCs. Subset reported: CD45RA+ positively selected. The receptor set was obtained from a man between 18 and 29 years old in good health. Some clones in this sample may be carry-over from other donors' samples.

The DNA of the CDR3 is TGTGCCAGCAGCCATCAGGGGTCCTCGAGAACTGAAGCTTTCTTT. Encoded protein: CASSHQGSSRTEAFF. The chain combines TRBV5-6 with TRBJ1-1; D perhaps matches TRBD1 (6 bases). Trimming stripped 4 bases from V and 5 bases from J, with 18 bases between. Germline CDR1 and CDR2: SGHDT and YYEEEE. The CDR3 totals 15 residues.

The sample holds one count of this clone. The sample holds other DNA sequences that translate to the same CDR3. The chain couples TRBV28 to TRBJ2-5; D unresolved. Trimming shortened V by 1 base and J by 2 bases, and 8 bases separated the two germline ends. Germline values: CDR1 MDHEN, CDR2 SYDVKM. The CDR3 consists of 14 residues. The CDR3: CASSLSHGQETQYF. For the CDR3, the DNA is TGTGCCAGCAGTTTATCCCACGGACAAGAGACCCAGTACTTC.

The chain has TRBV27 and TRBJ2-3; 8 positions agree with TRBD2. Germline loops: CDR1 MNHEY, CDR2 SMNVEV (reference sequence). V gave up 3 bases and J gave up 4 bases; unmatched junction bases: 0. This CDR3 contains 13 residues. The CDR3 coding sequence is TGTGCCAGCAGTTTCGGGGGGGCAGATACGCAGTATTTT. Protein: CASSFGGADTQYF.

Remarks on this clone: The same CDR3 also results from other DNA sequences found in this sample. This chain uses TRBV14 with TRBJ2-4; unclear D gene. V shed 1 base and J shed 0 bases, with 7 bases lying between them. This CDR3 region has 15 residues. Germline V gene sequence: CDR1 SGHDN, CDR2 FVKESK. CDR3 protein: CASSQGGLAKNIQYF. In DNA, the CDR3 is TGTGCCAGCAGCCAAGGTGGATTAGCCAAAAACATTCAGTACTTC.

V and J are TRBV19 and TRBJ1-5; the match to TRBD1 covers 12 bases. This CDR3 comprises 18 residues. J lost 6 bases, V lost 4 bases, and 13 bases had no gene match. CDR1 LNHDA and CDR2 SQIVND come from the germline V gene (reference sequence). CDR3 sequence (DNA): TGTGCCAGTAGTACCCCGCCGGGACAGGGGGCGCGGGGTCAGCCCCAGCATTTT. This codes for CASSTPPGQGARGQPQHF.

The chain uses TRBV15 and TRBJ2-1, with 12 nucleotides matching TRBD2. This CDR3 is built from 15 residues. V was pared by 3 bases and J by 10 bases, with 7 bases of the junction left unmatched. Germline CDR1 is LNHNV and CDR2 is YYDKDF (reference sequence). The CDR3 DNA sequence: TGTGCCACCAGCAGCCCCATAGGACTAGCGGGAGAGCAGTTCTTC. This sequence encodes CATSSPIGLAGEQFF.

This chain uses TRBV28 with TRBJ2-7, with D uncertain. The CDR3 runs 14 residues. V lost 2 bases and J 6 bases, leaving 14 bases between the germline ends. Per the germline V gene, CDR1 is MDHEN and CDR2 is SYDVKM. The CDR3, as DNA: TGTGCCAGCAGTTTACCCCTGGTAGTTTCCGAGCAGTACTTC. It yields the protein CASSLPLVVSEQYF.

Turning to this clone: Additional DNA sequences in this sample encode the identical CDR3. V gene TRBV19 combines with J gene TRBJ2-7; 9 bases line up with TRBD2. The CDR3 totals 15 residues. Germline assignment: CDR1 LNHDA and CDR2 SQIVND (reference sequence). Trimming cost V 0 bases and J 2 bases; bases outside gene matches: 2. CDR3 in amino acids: CASSIELAGAYEQYF. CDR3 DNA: TGTGCCAGTAGTATAGAACTAGCGGGCGCCTACGAGCAGTACTTC.

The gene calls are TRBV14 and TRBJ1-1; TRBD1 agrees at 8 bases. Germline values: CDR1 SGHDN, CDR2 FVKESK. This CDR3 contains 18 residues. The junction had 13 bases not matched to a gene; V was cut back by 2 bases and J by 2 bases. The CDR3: CASSQRQGSIQLNTEAFF. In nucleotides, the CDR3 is TGTGCCAGCAGCCAACGACAGGGGAGTATTCAACTAAACACTGAAGCTTTCTTT. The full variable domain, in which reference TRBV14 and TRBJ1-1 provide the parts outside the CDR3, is EAGVTQFPSHSVIEKGQTVTLRCDPISGHDNLYWYRRVMGKEIKFLLHFVKESKQDESGMPNNRFLAERTGGTYSTLKVQPAELEDSGVYFCASSQRQGSIQLNTEAFFGQGTRLTVV.

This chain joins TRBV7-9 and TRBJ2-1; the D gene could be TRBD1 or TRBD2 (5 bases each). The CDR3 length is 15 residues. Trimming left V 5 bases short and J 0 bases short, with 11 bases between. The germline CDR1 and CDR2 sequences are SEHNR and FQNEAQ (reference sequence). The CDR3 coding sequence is TGTGCCAGCAGCGTGGGACCTCTCTCCTACAATGAGCAGTTCTTC. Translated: CASSVGPLSYNEQFF.

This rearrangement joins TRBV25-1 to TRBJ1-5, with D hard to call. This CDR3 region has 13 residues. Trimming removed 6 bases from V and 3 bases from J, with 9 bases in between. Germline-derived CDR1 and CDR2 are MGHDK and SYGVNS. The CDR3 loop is CASRAGNNQPQHF. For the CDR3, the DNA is TGTGCCAGCAGGGCTGGTAACAATCAGCCCCAGCATTTT.

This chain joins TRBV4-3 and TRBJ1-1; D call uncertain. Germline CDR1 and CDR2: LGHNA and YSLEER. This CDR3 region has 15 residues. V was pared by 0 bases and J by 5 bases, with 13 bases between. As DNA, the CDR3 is TGCGCCAGCAGCCAAGATCGGCGGGGTGGGACTGAAGCTTTCTTT. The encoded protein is CASSQDRRGGTEAFF.

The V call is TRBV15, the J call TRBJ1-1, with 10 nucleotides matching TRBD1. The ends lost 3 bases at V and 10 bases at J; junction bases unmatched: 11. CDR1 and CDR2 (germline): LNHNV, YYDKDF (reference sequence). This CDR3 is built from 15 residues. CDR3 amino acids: CATSRRPGQGSIAFF. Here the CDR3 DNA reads TGTGCCACCAGCAGGCGACCGGGACAGGGGTCGATAGCTTTCTTT.

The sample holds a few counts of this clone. CDR3 nucleotide sequence: TGCGCCAGCAGCTTGGAGGCTGGGAGCACTGAAGCTTTCTTT. This sequence encodes CASSLEAGSTEAFF. This chain uses TRBV5-1 with TRBJ1-1; no reliable D call. V lost 0 bases to trimming and J lost 4 bases, with 10 bases between them. The CDR3 covers 14 residues. In germline, CDR1 is SGHRS, CDR2 YFSETQ. The full variable domain, in which reference TRBV5-1 and TRBJ1-1 provide the parts outside the CDR3, is KAGVTQTPRYLIKTRGQQVTLSCSPISGHRSVSWYQQTPGQGLQFLFEYFSETQRNKGNFPGRFSGRQFSNSRSEMNVSTLELGDSALYLCASSLEAGSTEAFFGQGTRLTVV.

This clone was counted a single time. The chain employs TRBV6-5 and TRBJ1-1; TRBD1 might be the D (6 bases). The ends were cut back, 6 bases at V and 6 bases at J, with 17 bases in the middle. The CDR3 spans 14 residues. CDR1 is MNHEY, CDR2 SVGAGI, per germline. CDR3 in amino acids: CASSLDRLYPEAFF. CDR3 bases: TGTGCCAGCAGCCTAGACAGGCTATATCCTGAAGCTTTCTTT.

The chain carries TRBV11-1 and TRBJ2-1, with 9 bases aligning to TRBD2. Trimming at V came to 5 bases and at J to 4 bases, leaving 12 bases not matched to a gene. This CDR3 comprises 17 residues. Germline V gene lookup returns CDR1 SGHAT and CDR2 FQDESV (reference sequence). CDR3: CASSPGPPGLAYNEQFF. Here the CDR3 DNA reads TGTGCCAGCAGCCCGGGCCCCCCGGGACTAGCATACAATGAGCAGTTCTTC.

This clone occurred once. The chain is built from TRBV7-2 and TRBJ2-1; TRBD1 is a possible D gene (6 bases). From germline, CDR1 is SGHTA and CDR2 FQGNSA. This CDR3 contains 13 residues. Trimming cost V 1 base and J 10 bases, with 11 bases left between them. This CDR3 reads CASSLVWGTEQFF. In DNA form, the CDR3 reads TGTGCCAGCAGCTTAGTGTGGGGGACAGAGCAGTTCTTC.

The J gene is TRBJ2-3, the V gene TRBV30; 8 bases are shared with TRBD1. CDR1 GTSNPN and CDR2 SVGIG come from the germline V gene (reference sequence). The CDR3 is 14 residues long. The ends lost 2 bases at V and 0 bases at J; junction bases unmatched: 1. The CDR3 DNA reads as TGTGCCTGGAGTCAGGGGGCTAGCACAGATACGCAGTATTTT. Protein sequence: CAWSQGASTDTQYF.

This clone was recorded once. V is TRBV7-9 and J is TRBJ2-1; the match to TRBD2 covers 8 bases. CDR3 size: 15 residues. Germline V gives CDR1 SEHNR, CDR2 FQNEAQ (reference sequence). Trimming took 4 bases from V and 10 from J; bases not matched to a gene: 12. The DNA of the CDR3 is TGTGCCAGCAGCTCAAGCAGCCGGGGGGGGACGGAGCAGTTCTTC. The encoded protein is CASSSSSRGGTEQFF.

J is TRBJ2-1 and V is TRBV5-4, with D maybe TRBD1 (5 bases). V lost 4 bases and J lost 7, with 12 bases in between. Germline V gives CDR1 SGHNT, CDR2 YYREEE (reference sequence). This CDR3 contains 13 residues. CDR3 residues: CASSDGQRNEQFF. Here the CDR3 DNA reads TGTGCCAGCAGCGACGGACAACGTAATGAGCAGTTCTTC.

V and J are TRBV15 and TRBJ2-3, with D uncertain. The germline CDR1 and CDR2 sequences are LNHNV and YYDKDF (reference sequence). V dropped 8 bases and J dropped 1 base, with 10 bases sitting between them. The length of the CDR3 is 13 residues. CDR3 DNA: TGTGCCACCCGGGTTATGGGCACAGATACGCAGTATTTT. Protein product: CATRVMGTDTQYF.

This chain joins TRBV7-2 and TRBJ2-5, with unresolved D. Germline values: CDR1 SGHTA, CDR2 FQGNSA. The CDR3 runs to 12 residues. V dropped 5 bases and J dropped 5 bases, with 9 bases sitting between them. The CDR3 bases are TGTGCCAGCAGCCCCCAAAGGGAGACCCAGTACTTC. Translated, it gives CASSPQRETQYF. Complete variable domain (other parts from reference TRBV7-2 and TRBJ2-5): GAGVSQSPSNKVTEKGKDVELRCDPISGHTALYWYRQSLGQGLEFLIYFQGNSAPDKSGLPSDRFSAERTGGSVSTLTIQRTQQEDSAVYLCASSPQRETQYFGPGTRLLVL.

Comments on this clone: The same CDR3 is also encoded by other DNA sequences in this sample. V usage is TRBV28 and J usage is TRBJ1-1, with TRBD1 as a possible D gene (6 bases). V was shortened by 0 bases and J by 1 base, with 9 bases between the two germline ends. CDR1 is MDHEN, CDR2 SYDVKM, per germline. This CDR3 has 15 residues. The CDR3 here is CASSLWTGENTEAFF. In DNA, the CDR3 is TGTGCCAGCAGTTTATGGACAGGAGAGAACACTGAAGCTTTCTTT.